This TCR beta chain was retrieved from a study of cytomegalovirus exposure and HLA in healthy donors. Across the study: Earlier, 150 million to 200 million T cells were analyzed, and about 100 million unique TCR beta sequences were found among them.

The study ran its PCR with 60 Vbeta and 13 Jbeta primers. Sequencing used immunoSEQ multiplex PCR; TCRdb keeps in-frame clones, though not all of them. The sample carries about 57,000 clones, 70% to 85% recorded once. The CDR3 has 14 residues. The junction had 9 bases not matched to a gene; V was cut back by 5 bases and J by 6 bases. Germline CDR1 and CDR2: GTSNPN and SVGIG (reference sequence). Broader study findings: A later look showed TCR association rates differing by HLA locus, highest for DRB1 and lowest for HLA-C. Beyond CMV serostatus, there was no information to go on about immune exposure. When a later analysis was performed, an Asian-associated ancestry cluster reportedly had fewer N-insertions than the roughly 670-donor mean.

This clone was counted between two and nine times. Its antigen is as yet unknown. This TCR was sampled from a young woman in good health and CMV-seronegative. This chain connects TRBV30 to TRBJ1-5; 8 bases map to TRBD1. The material sequenced was PBMCs. The CDR3: CAWGGQGGAQPQHF. The CDR3 coding sequence is TGTGCCTGGGGCGGACAGGGAGGCGCTCAGCCCCAGCATTTT.